In its sample, the clone carrying this T cell receptor (beta chain) was seen a few times. Its antigen remains unidentified. The CDR3 sequence is 12 residues long. The germline V gene has CDR1 DFQATT and CDR2 SNEGSKA (reference sequence). Trimming cost V 6 bases and J 3 bases; bases outside gene matches: 3. Amplification of TCR alpha and beta CDR3 regions from RNA used iRepertoire nested multiplex PCR. TCRdb passed the multiplex PCR reads through MiXCR, listing each CDR3 protein once. The table includes more than 350,000 distinct CDR3 sequences, 41% detected once. These data are taken from a study of glioma-infiltrating T cells. Study results and caveats: Shared blood CDR3 signature motifs marked patients with low tissue-blood divergence. CDR3 overlap between tissue and blood was very small.

This chain joins TRBV20-1 and TRBJ2-7; 9 nucleotides agree with TRBD1. The clonotype comes from a human donor with low-grade glioma or glioblastoma, undergoing nonglioma brain surgery, or in good health (not recorded which). The sequencing input was glioma tissue, nonneoplastic brain tissue, or PBMCs (not recorded which). The CDR3 sequence: CSARQGDYEQYF. The DNA of the CDR3 is TGCAGTGCGAGACAGGGGGACTACGAGCAGTACTTC.